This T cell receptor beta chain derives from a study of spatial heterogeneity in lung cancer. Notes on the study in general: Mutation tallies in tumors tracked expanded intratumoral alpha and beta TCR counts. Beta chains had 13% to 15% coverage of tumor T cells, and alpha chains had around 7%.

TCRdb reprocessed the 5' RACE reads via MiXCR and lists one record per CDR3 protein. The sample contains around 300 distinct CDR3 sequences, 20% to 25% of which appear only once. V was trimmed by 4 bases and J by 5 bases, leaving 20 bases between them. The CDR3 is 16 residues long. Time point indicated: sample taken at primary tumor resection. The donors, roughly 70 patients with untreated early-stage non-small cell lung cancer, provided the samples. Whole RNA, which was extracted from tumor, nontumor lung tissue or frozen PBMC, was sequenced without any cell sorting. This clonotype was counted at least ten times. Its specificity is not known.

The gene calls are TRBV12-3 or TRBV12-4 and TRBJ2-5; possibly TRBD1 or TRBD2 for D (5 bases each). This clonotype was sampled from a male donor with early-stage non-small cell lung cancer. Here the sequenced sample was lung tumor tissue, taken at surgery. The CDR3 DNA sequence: TGTGCCAGCAGTTGGGGGTACCCAGGGTCGACGGAGACCCAGTACTTC. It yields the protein CASSWGYPGSTETQYF.